This entry lists 31 T cell receptor beta chains sequenced from one sample in a study of shared clonotypes between healthy human individuals. Libraries were prepared by immunoSEQ multiplex PCR; TCRdb keeps only in-frame clonotypes and omits some of them. Of around 690,000 clones listed, about 90% are singletons. Specimen: memory CD8+ T cells from PBMCs. The sample's subset: CD45RO+ cells pooled with CCR7-negative TemRA cells. The receptor set was obtained from a young man in good health. Some clones in this sample may be carry-over from other donors' samples.

The chain links TRBV6-5 to TRBJ1-2; a weak D match, TRBD1 (5 bases). This CDR3 comprises 14 residues. In germline, CDR1 is MNHEY, CDR2 SVGAGI. Trimming shortened V by 5 bases and J by 4 bases, and 14 bases separated the two germline ends. CDR3 region: CASSPAGWVYGYTF. The CDR3 DNA follows: TGTGCCAGCAGTCCGGCAGGGTGGGTCTATGGCTACACCTTC.

The rearrangement uses TRBV10-3 and TRBJ2-7; 7 bases match TRBD1. The CDR3 extends over 11 amino acids. The J segment lost 6 bases and the V segment lost 6 bases, leaving 2 bases of the junction unmatched. Germline CDR1 reads ENHRY; CDR2 reads SYGVKD. CDR3 in amino acids: CAIRQGTEQYF. CDR3 in DNA: TGTGCCATCAGACAGGGGACCGAGCAGTACTTC.

This chain connects TRBV2 to TRBJ2-2; the D gene could be TRBD1 or TRBD2 (5 bases each). Germline-derived CDR1 and CDR2 are SNHLY and FYNNEI. The CDR3 runs 16 residues. The ends were cut back, 2 bases at V and 6 bases at J, with 16 bases in the middle. The CDR3 nucleotides read TGTGCCAGCAGTGAATTGGGGGTGTTGCCCCCCGGGGAGCTGTTTTTT. It is translated as CASSELGVLPPGELFF.

The chain carries TRBV19 and TRBJ2-7; 7 nucleotides agree with TRBD1. V dropped 5 bases and J dropped 6; count of bases not matched to a gene: 10. This CDR3 has 14 amino acids. CDR1 is LNHDA, CDR2 SQIVND, per germline (reference sequence). In nucleotides, the CDR3 is TGTGCCAGTAGTCCATACAGGGGTTCAGGCGAGCAGTACTTC. Translation gives CASSPYRGSGEQYF.

This clone was seen a handful of times. The V gene is TRBV5-1, the J gene TRBJ1-1, with TRBD1 matching over 7 bases. Germline V gene lookup returns CDR1 SGHRS and CDR2 YFSETQ. This CDR3 is 15 amino acids long. Losses at the gene ends were 4 bases for V and 5 bases for J; bases not matched to a gene: 11. The CDR3 loop is CASSPDRDWYTEAFF. In DNA, the CDR3 is TGCGCCAGCAGCCCAGACAGGGACTGGTATACTGAAGCTTTCTTT.

CDR3 in amino acids: CASSQFAWYEQYF. The CDR3 DNA reads TGCGCCAGCAGCCAATTTGCTTGGTACGAGCAGTACTTC. V and J are TRBV4-1 and TRBJ2-7, with D hard to call. Trimming removed 2 bases from V and 4 bases from J, with 9 bases in between. The CDR3 has 13 residues. Germline V lookup: CDR1 MGHRA, CDR2 YSYEKL.

This clone was observed a few times. The chain couples TRBV9 to TRBJ2-7; 11 bases line up with TRBD2. The V gene end was trimmed by 2 bases and the J gene end by 5 bases; junction bases not matched to a gene: 6. Germline V gene data show CDR1 as SGDLS and CDR2 as YYNGEE. This CDR3 has 15 amino acids. This CDR3 is CASSVTSGSLHEQYF. CDR3 nucleotide sequence: TGTGCCAGCAGCGTTACTAGCGGGAGTTTACACGAGCAGTACTTC.

The V call is TRBV9, the J call TRBJ1-4, with a tentative D call TRBD1 (6 bases). The length of the CDR3 is 15 residues. Germline V gives CDR1 SGDLS, CDR2 YYNGEE. Trimming pared 5 bases from V and 0 bases from J, leaving 11 bases between. The CDR3 region has the DNA TGTGCCAGCAGAGGGGGAAGAGCAACTAATGAAAAACTGTTTTTT. It encodes CASRGGRATNEKLFF.

This chain links TRBV13 with TRBJ2-1; TRBD2 aligns across 11 bases. The CDR3 totals 15 residues. Germline-derived CDR1 and CDR2 are PRHDT and FYEKMQ (reference sequence). The V and J ends lost 7 bases and 9 bases, in that order; junction bases with no gene match: 11. CDR3 in amino acids: CASTGTSGSVREQFF. In DNA, the CDR3 is TGTGCCAGCACCGGAACTAGCGGGAGTGTACGTGAGCAGTTCTTC.

The chain has TRBV18 and TRBJ1-2, with 9 positions matching TRBD1. The V gene end was trimmed by 4 bases and the J gene end by 6 bases; junction bases not matched to a gene: 6. The CDR3 covers 14 residues. CDR1 is KGHSH, CDR2 LQKENI, per germline. CDR3 sequence (DNA): TGTGCCAGCTCACAGAATCGACAGGGGGATGGCTACACCTTC. This gives the protein CASSQNRQGDGYTF.

The chain recombines TRBV9 with TRBJ2-1, with D possibly TRBD1 on 6 matching bases. The length of the CDR3 is 17 residues. CDR1 is SGDLS and CDR2 is YYNGEE in the germline V gene. Trimming left V 0 bases short and J 0 bases short, with 13 bases between. Written as DNA, the CDR3 is TGTGCCAGCAGCGTAGGAGGTGGGACATACTCCTACAATGAGCAGTTCTTC. Protein: CASSVGGGTYSYNEQFF.

The V gene is TRBV9, the J gene TRBJ2-2; 11 nucleotides line up with TRBD2. Germline lookup yields CDR1 SGDLS and CDR2 YYNGEE. The CDR3 runs 16 residues. V trimming: 2 bases; J trimming: 3 bases; junction bases outside the gene matches: 3. The CDR3 here is CASSVRLAGYTGELFF. For the CDR3, the DNA is TGTGCCAGCAGCGTGAGACTAGCGGGGTACACCGGGGAGCTGTTTTTT. The variable domain in full, completed from reference TRBV9 and TRBJ2-2, reads DSGVTQTPKHLITATGQRVTLRCSPRSGDLSVYWYQQSLDQGLQFLIQYYNGEERAKGNILERFSAQQFPDLHSELNLSSLELGDSALYFCASSVRLAGYTGELFFGEGSRLTVL.

This clone was seen a handful of times. The rearrangement links TRBV6-6 to TRBJ2-2; no clear D. This CDR3 comprises 13 residues. The V end was cut by 2 bases, the J end by 4 bases, with 5 bases between. Per the germline V gene, CDR1 is MNHNY and CDR2 is SVGAGI (reference sequence). The CDR3 is CASSYQTTGELFF. Written as DNA, the CDR3 is TGTGCCAGCAGTTACCAAACCACCGGGGAGCTGTTTTTT.

The genes are TRBV7-9 and TRBJ2-7, with D hard to call. Trimming took off 5 bases at V and 2 bases at J, with 13 bases between the two ends. Germline V gene data show CDR1 as SEHNR and CDR2 as FQNEAQ (reference sequence). CDR3 length: 14 amino acids. The CDR3 loop reads CASSPPRITYEQYF. As DNA, the CDR3 is TGTGCCAGCAGCCCGCCCCGGATTACCTACGAGCAGTACTTC.

The chain has TRBV11-2 and TRBJ2-7; possible D gene TRBD1, 5 bases. V was clipped by 5 bases and J by 4 bases, with 30 bases between them. The CDR3 totals 19 residues. CDR1 and CDR2 from the germline V gene are SGHAT and FQNNGV. The CDR3, as DNA: TGTGCCAGCAGCAGACTCCAGGGAATAACCCCCCTCGGAGAATACGAGCAGTACTTC. Translation gives CASSRLQGITPLGEYEQYF.

The V gene is TRBV27, the J gene TRBJ2-1, with 12 bases matching TRBD1. CDR3 size: 16 residues. Germline lookup yields CDR1 MNHEY and CDR2 SMNVEV (reference sequence). With 6 bases clipped from V and 5 bases from J, the junction kept 8 bases outside the gene matches. The DNA for the CDR3 is TGTGCCAGCAGCACCATCGGGACAGGGGGCCACAATGAGCAGTTCTTC. Amino acids: CASSTIGTGGHNEQFF.

This clone was seen a handful of times. The CDR3 sequence is CASSIVDRIHTEAFF. CDR3 DNA: TGTGCCAGTAGTATAGTGGACAGGATACACACTGAAGCTTTCTTT. V usage is TRBV19 and J usage is TRBJ1-1; 7 bases are shared with TRBD1. Losses at the gene ends were 1 base for V and 3 bases for J; bases not matched to a gene: 5. The CDR3 covers 15 residues. From germline, CDR1 is LNHDA and CDR2 SQIVND (reference sequence).

V is TRBV7-9 and J is TRBJ2-1, with TRBD2 matching over 8 bases. The CDR3 spans 14 residues. V dropped 6 bases and J dropped 5; count of bases not matched to a gene: 6. Germline values: CDR1 SEHNR, CDR2 FQNEAQ (reference sequence). The chain's CDR3 is CASSTPGLDNEQFF. CDR3 bases: TGTGCCAGCAGTACCCCGGGACTAGACAATGAGCAGTTCTTC.

As concerns this clone: The same CDR3 also results from other DNA sequences found in this sample. The chain recombines TRBV27 with TRBJ2-1; D ambiguous. The germline V gene encodes CDR1 MNHEY and CDR2 SMNVEV (reference sequence). The germline V and J ends were trimmed by 5 bases and 4 bases, with 6 bases remaining between them. The CDR3 contains 12 residues. The DNA for the CDR3 is TGTGCCAGCAGTGGTAGTTACAATGAGCAGTTCTTC. Its translation: CASSGSYNEQFF.

This chain links TRBV29-1 with TRBJ2-5, with TRBD2 matching over 7 bases. The end of the DNA is better explained by TRBJ2-7, so the J call may be wrong. Germline V lookup: CDR1 SQVTM, CDR2 ANQGSEA. This CDR3 region has 14 residues. CDR3 coding DNA: TGCAGCGTTGTTGGCGGGAGCTTCAGTTACGAGCAGTACTTC. It encodes CSVVGGSFSYEQYF.

The V and J genes are TRBV5-1 and TRBJ1-1; D is ambiguous. This CDR3 region has 13 residues. Trimming took 3 bases from V and 1 from J, leaving 7 bases between them. CDR1 and CDR2 from the germline V gene are SGHRS and YFSETQ. The CDR3 sequence is CASSSDGNTEAFF. As DNA, the CDR3 is TGCGCCAGCAGCTCGGACGGGAACACTGAAGCTTTCTTT.

The V gene is TRBV2, the J gene TRBJ2-1, with D perhaps matching TRBD2 (6 bases). Trimming shortened V by 1 base and J by 6 bases, and 10 bases separated the two germline ends. Per germline, CDR1 SNHLY and CDR2 FYNNEI. This CDR3 spans 14 amino acids. CDR3 protein: CASSEGRARNEQFF. The CDR3 DNA reads as TGTGCCAGCAGTGAAGGGAGGGCCCGCAATGAGCAGTTCTTC.

CDR3 sequence reads: CASSSDRVRSSEAFF. The CDR3 region has the DNA TGTGCCAGCAGCTCCGACAGGGTGAGGTCCTCTGAAGCTTTCTTT. V is TRBV7-6 and J is TRBJ1-1, with TRBD1 matching 7 bases. Unmatched junction bases numbered 11, after V lost 4 bases and J lost 6 bases. The CDR3 is made up of 15 amino acids. The germline V gene has CDR1 SGHVS and CDR2 FNYEAQ.

This chain uses TRBV19 with TRBJ2-3, with a tentative D call TRBD1 (5 bases). V was pared by 7 bases and J by 4 bases, with 21 bases between. Germline-derived CDR1 and CDR2 are LNHDA and SQIVND (reference sequence). The CDR3 is 16 amino acids. CDR3 DNA: TGTGCCAGTAACCCTGGGGCGGACCTACTCCCAGATACGCAGTATTTT. This gives the protein CASNPGADLLPDTQYF.

The chain couples TRBV7-6 to TRBJ1-1, with TRBD1 as a possible D gene (6 bases). This CDR3 contains 16 residues. Deletions cut 1 base from V and 3 bases from J, with 15 bases between. CDR1 and CDR2 from the germline V gene are SGHVS and FNYEAQ. The CDR3 spells CASSLVGGRKDTEAFF. CDR3 DNA: TGTGCCAGCAGCTTAGTAGGGGGGAGGAAGGACACTGAAGCTTTCTTT. The whole variable domain, filled in from reference TRBV7-6 and TRBJ1-1, reads GAGVSQSPRYKVTKRGQDVALRCDPISGHVSLYWYRQALGQGPEFLTYFNYEAQQDKSGLPNDRFSAERPEGSISTLTIQRTEQRDSAMYRCASSLVGGRKDTEAFFGQGTRLTVV.

The chain couples TRBV6-8 to TRBJ1-3; D is uncertain. The ends were cut back, 0 bases at V and 9 bases at J, with 24 bases in the middle. This CDR3 region has 18 residues. Germline CDR1 MNHGY, CDR2 SAAAGT. CDR3 DNA sequence: TGTGCCAGCAGTTACTCCTTGCATTTAAGGGCGGGATGGTGCACCATATATTTT. It codes for CASSYSLHLRAGWCTIYF.

The chain combines TRBV27 with TRBJ1-1; D is unresolved. The CDR3 has 15 amino acids. The V end lost 6 bases, the J end lost 7 bases, and 21 bases lay between the germline ends. Germline assignment: CDR1 MNHEY and CDR2 SMNVEV (reference sequence). The CDR3 loop is CASRKEVELGGEAFF. CDR3 nucleotide sequence: TGTGCCAGCAGGAAAGAGGTGGAGCTAGGAGGTGAAGCTTTCTTT.

This sequence joins TRBV2 and TRBJ1-1; D remains ambiguous. The ends were cut back, 7 bases at V and 3 bases at J, with 9 bases in the middle. The V gene's germline CDR1 is SNHLY and CDR2 FYNNEI. The CDR3 runs 12 residues. The CDR3 nucleotides read TGTGCCAGCACGGAATGGGACACTGAAGCTTTCTTT. Translation gives CASTEWDTEAFF.

The chain combines TRBV4-3 with TRBJ2-7; 10 bases are a match to TRBD2. The CDR3 is made up of 16 amino acids. Germline CDR1 LGHNA, CDR2 YSLEER. V lost 0 bases, J lost 5 bases, and 7 bases stayed unmatched. CDR3 nucleotide sequence: TGCGCCAGCAGCCAAGATACGGCTAGCGGGAGCCACGAGCAGTACTTC. Amino acid sequence: CASSQDTASGSHEQYF.

The chain carries TRBV28 and TRBJ2-7; D is possibly TRBD2 (5 bases). V was clipped by 4 bases and J by 4 bases, with 23 bases between them. The CDR3 is made up of 17 amino acids. Germline CDR1 is MDHEN and CDR2 is SYDVKM. CDR3 protein: CASSSGFGELVQYEQYF. In DNA form, the CDR3 reads TGTGCCAGCAGTTCTGGTTTTGGGGAGTTGGTTCAGTACGAGCAGTACTTC.

The chain uses TRBV7-9 and TRBJ2-1; possible D gene TRBD2, 5 bases. The germline CDR1 and CDR2 sequences are SEHNR and FQNEAQ (reference sequence). Deletions cut 5 bases from V and 9 bases from J, with 17 bases between. The CDR3 contains 14 residues. Here the CDR3 DNA reads TGTGCCAGCAGCCCGGGAAGAATATTGGGTGAGCAGTTCTTC. Amino acid sequence: CASSPGRILGEQFF.